This TCR beta chain stems from a study of blood T cell repertoires in COVID-19 (dated by TCRdb to about 2020). Context from the whole study: Collaborator samples came from the United States, Italy and Spain and covered acute and convalescent phases of COVID-19. The prospective study material was composed of cDNA or gDNA derived from T cells, B-cell-depleted T cells, or PBMCs. The dataset comprised deeply sampled blood TCRbeta repertoires from subjects exposed to, actively infected with, or recovered from COVID-19. The repertoires were made available in a free public database intended to serve as a resource for research on the immune response to SARS-CoV-2. Samples came from the ongoing ImmuneRACE study (first 160 participants) plus 1,254 subjects from 6 global collaborators. Sample metadata almost always included a de-identified subject ID, COVID-19 status, age in years and sex. Where available, HLA class I and class II types were taken from metadata supplied by the sample provider and were not determined by assay-based typing.

Each collaborating institution followed its own protocols to collect whole blood in K2EDTA tubes. Collaborator samples were shipped for TCRbeta analysis as frozen whole blood, isolated PBMCs, or DNA extracted from either sample type. Regarding this clone: The antigen this receptor binds is unknown. There are no base qualities to consult, and no much larger clone falls within one base.

Findings and caveats that apply to the study as a whole: Clinical and demographic metadata were provided uncurated, with the amount varying by source and participant.

The germline V gene (reference sequence) gives CDR1 as LNHDA and CDR2 as SQIVND. Including the terminal cysteine and phenylalanine, the CDR3 comprises 15 residues. CDR3 DNA only is kept here, 45 bases in frame from base 1. Unmatched junction bases come to 12, with V trimmed by 6 bases and J by 7 bases. TCRbeta CDR3 regions were amplified from genomic DNA using the immunoSEQ Assay, a bias-controlled multiplex PCR. In the paper's pipeline: Nucleated cell counts per sample were estimated from amplification of reference gene primers within the assay. Sequence reads were collapsed and filtered to measure the absolute abundance of every unique TCRbeta CDR3 rearrangement. For each sample, productive Simpson clonality was calculated by taking the square root of Simpson's diversity index across productive rearrangements. TCRdb retrieved this table from immuneACCESS and kept in-frame rearrangements only. Not all clones are present; in checked studies, unresolved V genes account for under half, and no reason is known for the remainder. That table supplies the V and J calls and clone size; D and trimming were determined from the DNA. The sample table holds more than 85,000 clones, of which roughly 92% were seen once. The ten biggest clones cover more than 5.5% of the sample.

The sample was peripheral blood. The chain is encoded by TRBV19 joined to TRBJ1-5; TRBD1 lines up with 7 middle nucleotides. The clonotype was recovered from a man in his 70s with acute or convalescent COVID-19. The CDR3 sequence is CASRMPGGEGQPQHF. The nucleotides read TGTGCCAGTAGGATGCCAGGGGGTGAGGGGCAGCCCCAGCATTTT.